This section outlines one TCR beta chain sequence together with its context. Its target is not known. The repertoire was sequenced with immunoSEQ multiplex PCR; TCRdb's copy has only in-frame clones and lacks some. Of 2 million to 3 million clones in the sample, approximately 93% are singletons; the top ten hold 0.36%. This entry is derived from a study of shared clonotypes between healthy human individuals. Whole-study context: A couple of female and a few male donors aged 18 to 49 were enrolled.

Study observations and caveats: Between four donors, naive CD4 clonotypes were shared at a level of around 4.9%.

The TCR sequence derives from a young man in good health. Some clones in this sample may be carry-over from other donors' samples. Sequences were obtained from naive CD4+ T cells from PBMCs. Indicated subset: CD45RA+ positively selected.

CDR3 DNA sequence: TGCGCCACCGCAAGAGGACAGGGTGCCCCTGAAGCTTTCTTT. Its protein is CATARGQGAPEAFF. The chain uses TRBV10-2 and TRBJ1-1, with 8 bases matching TRBD1. The CDR3 loop spans 14 amino acids. The V and J ends lost 10 bases and 6 bases, in that order; junction bases with no gene match: 13. CDR1 and CDR2 from the germline V gene are WSHSY and SAAADI.